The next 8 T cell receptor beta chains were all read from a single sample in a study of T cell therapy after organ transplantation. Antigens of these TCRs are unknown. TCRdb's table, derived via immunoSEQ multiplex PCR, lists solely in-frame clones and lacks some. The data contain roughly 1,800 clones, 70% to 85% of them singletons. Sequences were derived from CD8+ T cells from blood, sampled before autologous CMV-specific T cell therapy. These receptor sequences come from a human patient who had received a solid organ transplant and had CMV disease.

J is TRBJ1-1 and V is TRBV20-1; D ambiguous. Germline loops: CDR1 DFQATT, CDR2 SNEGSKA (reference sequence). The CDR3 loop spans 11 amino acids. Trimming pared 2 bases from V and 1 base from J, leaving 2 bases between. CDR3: CSARRNTEAFF. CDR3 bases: TGCAGTGCTAGACGGAACACTGAAGCTTTCTTT.

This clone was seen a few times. CDR3 DNA sequence: TGTGCCAGTCGGGTTTACTACGAGCAGTACTTC. Its translation is CASRVYYEQYF. The chain joins TRBV6-1 to TRBJ2-7, with D unclear. The CDR3 has 11 residues. CDR1 is MNHNS, CDR2 SASEGT, per germline. V lost 9 bases, J lost 3 bases, and 9 bases lay in between.

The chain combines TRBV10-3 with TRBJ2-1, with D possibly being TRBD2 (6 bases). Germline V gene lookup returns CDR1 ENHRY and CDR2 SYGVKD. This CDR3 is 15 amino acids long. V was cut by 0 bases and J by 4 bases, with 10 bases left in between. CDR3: CAISESGGQYNEQFF. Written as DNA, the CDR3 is TGTGCCATCAGTGAGTCCGGAGGGCAGTACAATGAGCAGTTCTTC.

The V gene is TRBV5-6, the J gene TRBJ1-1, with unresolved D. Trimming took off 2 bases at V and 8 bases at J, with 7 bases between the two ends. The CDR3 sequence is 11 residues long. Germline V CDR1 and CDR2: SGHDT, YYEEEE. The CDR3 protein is CASSFSGEAFF. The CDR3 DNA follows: TGTGCCAGCAGCTTTTCCGGCGAAGCTTTCTTT.

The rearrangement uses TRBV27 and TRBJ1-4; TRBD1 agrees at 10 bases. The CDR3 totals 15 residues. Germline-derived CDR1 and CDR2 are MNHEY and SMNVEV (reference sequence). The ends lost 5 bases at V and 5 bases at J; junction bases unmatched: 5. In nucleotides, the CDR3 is TGTGCCAGCAGTGGACAGGGGGGTCCAAATGAAAAACTGTTTTTT. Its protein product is CASSGQGGPNEKLFF.

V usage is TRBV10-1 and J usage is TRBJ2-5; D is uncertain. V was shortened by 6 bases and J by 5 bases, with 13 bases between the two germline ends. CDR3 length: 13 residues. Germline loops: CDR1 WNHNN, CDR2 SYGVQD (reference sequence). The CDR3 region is CASREHLLETQYF. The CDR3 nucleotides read TGCGCCAGCAGAGAACATCTGCTCGAGACCCAGTACTTC.

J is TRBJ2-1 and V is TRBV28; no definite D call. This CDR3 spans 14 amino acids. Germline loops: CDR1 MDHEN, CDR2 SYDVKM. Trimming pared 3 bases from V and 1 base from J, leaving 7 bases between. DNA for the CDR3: TGTGCCAGCAGTTTTAGGAGTTCCTACAATGAGCAGTTCTTC. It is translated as CASSFRSSYNEQFF.

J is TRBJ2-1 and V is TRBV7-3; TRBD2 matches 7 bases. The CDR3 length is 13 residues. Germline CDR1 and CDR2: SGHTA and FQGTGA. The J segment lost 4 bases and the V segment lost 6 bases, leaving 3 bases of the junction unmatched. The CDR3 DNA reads TGTGCCAGCAGTCCAGCGGGGTACAATGAGCAGTTCTTC. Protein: CASSPAGYNEQFF.